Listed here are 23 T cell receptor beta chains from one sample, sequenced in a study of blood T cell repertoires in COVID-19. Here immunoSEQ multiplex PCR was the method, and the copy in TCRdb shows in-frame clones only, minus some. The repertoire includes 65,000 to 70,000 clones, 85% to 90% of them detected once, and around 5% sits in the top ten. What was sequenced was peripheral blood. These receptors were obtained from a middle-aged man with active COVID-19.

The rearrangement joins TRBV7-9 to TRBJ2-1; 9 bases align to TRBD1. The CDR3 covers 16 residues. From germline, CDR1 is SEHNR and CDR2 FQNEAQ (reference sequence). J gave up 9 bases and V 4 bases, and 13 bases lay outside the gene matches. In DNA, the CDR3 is TGTGCCAGCAGCTCCCAATCGCCGACAGGGGGTGGTGAGCAGTTCTTC. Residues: CASSSQSPTGGGEQFF.

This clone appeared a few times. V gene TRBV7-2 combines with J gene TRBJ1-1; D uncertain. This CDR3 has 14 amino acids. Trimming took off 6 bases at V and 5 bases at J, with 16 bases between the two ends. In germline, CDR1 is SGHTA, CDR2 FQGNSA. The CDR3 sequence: CASRGGTSGTEAFF. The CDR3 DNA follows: TGTGCCAGCAGGGGAGGTACATCGGGGACTGAAGCTTTCTTT.

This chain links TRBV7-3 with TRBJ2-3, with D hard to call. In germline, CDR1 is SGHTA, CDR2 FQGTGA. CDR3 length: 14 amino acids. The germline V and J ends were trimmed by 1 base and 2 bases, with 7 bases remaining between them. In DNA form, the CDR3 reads TGTGCCAGCAGCTTAAGTGGGCCCACAGATACGCAGTATTTT. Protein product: CASSLSGPTDTQYF.

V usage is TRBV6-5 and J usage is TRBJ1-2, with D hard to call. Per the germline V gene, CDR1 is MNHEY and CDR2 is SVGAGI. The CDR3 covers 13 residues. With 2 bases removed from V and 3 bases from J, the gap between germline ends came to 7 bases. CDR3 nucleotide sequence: TGTGCCAGCAGTTACGGCCTTTACTATGGCTACACCTTC. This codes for CASSYGLYYGYTF.

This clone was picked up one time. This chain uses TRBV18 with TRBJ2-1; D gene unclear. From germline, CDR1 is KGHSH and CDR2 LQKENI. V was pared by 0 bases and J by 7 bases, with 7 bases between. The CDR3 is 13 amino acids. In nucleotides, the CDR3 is TGTGCCAGCTCACCACCTCTTTCGAATGAGCAGTTCTTC. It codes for CASSPPLSNEQFF.

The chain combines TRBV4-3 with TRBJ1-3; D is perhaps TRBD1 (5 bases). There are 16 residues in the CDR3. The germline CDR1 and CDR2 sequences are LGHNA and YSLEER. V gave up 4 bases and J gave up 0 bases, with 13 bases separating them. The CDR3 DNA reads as TGCGCCAGCAGCCGACACTGGGGGGTCTCTGGAAACACCATATATTTT. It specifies CASSRHWGVSGNTIYF.

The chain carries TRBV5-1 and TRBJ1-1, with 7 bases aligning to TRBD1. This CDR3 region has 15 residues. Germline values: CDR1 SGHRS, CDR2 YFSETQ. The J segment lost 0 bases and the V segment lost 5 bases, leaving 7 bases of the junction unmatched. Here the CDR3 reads CASRYEQGMNTEAFF. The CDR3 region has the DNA TGCGCCAGCAGGTACGAACAGGGGATGAACACTGAAGCTTTCTTT.

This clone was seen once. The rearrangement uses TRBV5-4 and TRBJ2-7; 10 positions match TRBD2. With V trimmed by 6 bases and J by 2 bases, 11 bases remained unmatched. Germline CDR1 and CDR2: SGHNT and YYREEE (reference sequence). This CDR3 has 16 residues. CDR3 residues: CASTLGGLAGAYEQYF. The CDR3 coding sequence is TGTGCCAGCACCCTAGGTGGTCTAGCGGGAGCCTACGAGCAGTACTTC.

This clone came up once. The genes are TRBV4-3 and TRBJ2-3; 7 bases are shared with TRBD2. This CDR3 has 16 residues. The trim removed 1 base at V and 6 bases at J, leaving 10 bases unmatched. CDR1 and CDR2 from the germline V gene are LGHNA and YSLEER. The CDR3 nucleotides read TGCGCCAGCAGCCAAGCAGGCGGGAGAGTGGAGGATACGCAGTATTTT. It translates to CASSQAGGRVEDTQYF.

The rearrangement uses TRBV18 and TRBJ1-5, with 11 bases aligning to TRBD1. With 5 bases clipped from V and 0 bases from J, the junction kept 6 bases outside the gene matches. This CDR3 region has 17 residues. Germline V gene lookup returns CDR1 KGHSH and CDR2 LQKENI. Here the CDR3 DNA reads TGTGCCAGCTCATCCGGGACAGGGGGTGTTAGCAATCAGCCCCAGCATTTT. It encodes CASSSGTGGVSNQPQHF. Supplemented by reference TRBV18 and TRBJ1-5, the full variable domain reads NAGVMQNPRHLVRRRGQEARLRCSPMKGHSHVYWYRQLPEEGLKFMVYLQKENIIDESGMPKERFSAEFPKEGPSILRIQQVVRGDSAAYFCASSSGTGGVSNQPQHFGDGTRLSIL.

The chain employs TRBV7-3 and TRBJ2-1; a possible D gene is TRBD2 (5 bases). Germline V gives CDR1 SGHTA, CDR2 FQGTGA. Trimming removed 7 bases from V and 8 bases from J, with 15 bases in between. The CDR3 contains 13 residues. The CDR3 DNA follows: TGTGCCAGCACCTCGGACTTCTCGCATGAGCAGTTCTTC. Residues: CASTSDFSHEQFF.

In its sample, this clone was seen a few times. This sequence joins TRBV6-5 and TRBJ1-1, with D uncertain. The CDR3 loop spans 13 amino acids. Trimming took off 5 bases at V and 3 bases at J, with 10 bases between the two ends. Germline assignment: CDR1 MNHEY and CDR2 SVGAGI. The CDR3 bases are TGTGCCAGCAGTCTAGAAGAAGACACTGAAGCTTTCTTT. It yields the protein CASSLEEDTEAFF.

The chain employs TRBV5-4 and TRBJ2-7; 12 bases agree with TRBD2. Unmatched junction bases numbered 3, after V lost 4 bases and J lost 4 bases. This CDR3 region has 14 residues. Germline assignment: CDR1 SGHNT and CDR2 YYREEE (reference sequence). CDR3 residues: CASSGGLAGYEQYF. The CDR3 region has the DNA TGTGCCAGCAGCGGGGGACTAGCGGGTTACGAGCAGTACTTC. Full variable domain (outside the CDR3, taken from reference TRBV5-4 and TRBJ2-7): ETGVTQSPTHLIKTRGQQVTLRCSSQSGHNTVSWYQQALGQGPQFIFQYYREEENGRGNFPPRFSGLQFPNYSSELNVNALELDDSALYLCASSGGLAGYEQYFGPGTRLTVT.

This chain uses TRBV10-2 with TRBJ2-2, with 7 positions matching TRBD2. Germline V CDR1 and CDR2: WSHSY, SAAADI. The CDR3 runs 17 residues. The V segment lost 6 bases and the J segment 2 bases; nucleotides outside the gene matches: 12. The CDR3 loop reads CASRDLISSGNTGELFF. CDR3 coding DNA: TGCGCCAGCAGGGACCTGATTTCTAGCGGCAACACCGGGGAGCTGTTTTTT.

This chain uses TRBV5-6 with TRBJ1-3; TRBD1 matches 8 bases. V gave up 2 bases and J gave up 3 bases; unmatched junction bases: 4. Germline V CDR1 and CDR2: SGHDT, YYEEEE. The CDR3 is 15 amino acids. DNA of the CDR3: TGTGCCAGCAGCTTCGGGGGGACAGGTGGAAACACCATATATTTT. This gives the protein CASSFGGTGGNTIYF.

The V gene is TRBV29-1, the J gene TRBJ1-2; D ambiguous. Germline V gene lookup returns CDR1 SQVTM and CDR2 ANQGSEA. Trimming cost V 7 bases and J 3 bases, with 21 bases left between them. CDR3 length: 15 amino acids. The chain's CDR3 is CSAARRAADDYGYTF. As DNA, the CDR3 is TGCAGCGCAGCCAGGCGGGCAGCGGACGACTATGGCTACACCTTC.

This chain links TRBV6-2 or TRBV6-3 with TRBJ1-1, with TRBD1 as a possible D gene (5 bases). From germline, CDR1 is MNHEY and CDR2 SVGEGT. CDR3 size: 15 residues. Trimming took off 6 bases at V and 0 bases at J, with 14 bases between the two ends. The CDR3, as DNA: TGTGCCAGCAGCCTCCGCAGGGCGTTGAACACTGAAGCTTTCTTT. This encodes CASSLRRALNTEAFF.

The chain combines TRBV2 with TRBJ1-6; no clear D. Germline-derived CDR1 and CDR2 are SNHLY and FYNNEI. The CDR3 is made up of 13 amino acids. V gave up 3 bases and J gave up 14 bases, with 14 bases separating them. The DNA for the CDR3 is TGTGCCAGCAGTGACGACGGTTCGACATCCCTCCACTTT. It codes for CASSDDGSTSLHF.

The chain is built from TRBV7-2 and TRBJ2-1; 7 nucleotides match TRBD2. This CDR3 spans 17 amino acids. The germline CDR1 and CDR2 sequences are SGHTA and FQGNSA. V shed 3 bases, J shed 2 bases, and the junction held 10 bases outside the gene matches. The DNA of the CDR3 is TGTGCCAGCAGCTTCTTCTCAGTAGGGAGGGCCTACAATGAGCAGTTCTTC. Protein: CASSFFSVGRAYNEQFF.

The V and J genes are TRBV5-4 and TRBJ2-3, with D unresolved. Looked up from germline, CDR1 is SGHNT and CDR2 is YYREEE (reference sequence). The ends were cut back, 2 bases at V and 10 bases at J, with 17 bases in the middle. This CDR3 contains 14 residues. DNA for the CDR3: TGTGCCAGCAGCTTATACCTACCCCCCCAGGCGCAGTATTTT. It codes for CASSLYLPPQAQYF.

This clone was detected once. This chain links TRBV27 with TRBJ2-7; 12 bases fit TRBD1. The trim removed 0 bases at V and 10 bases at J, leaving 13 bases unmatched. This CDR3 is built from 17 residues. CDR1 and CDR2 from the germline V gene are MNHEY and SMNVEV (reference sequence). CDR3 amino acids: CASSLSPPGQGAARQYF. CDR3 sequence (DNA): TGTGCCAGCAGTTTATCTCCCCCGGGACAGGGGGCAGCGCGTCAGTACTTC.

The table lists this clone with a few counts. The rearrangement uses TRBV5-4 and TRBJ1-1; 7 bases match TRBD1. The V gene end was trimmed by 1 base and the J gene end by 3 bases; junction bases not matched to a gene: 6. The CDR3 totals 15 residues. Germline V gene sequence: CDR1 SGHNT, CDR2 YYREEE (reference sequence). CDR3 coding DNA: TGTGCCAGCAGCTTGACAAGGGGGCCCTACACTGAAGCTTTCTTT. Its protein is CASSLTRGPYTEAFF.

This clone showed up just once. CDR3 bases: TGTGCCAGCAGTGATTACCAGGGGGCGGTGAACACTGAAGCTTTCTTT. Translated, it gives CASSDYQGAVNTEAFF. The chain employs TRBV2 and TRBJ1-1, with TRBD1 identical over 8 bases. The CDR3 sequence is 16 residues long. Germline V gives CDR1 SNHLY, CDR2 FYNNEI. J gave up 0 bases and V 3 bases, and 6 bases lay outside the gene matches.